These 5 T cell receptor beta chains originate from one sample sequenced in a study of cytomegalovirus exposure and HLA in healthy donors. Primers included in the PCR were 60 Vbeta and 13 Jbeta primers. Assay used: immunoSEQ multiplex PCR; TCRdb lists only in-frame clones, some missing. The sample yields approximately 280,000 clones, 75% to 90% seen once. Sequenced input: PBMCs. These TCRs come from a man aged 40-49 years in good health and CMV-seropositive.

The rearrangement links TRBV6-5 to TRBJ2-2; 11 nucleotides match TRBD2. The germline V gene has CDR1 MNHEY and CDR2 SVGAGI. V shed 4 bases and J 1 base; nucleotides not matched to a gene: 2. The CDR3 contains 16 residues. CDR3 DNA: TGTGCCAGCAGTTTAGGGACTAGCGGGAACACCGGGGAGCTGTTTTTT. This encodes CASSLGTSGNTGELFF.

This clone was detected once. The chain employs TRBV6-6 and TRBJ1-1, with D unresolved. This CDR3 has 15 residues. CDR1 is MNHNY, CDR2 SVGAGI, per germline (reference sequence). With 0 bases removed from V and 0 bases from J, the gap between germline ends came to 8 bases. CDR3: CASSYSGRVNTEAFF. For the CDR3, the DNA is TGTGCCAGCAGTTACTCCGGGAGGGTGAACACTGAAGCTTTCTTT.

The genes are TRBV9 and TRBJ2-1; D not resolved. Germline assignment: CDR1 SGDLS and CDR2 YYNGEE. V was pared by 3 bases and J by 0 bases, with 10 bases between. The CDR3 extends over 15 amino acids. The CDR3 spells CASSGGASSYNEQFF. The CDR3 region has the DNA TGTGCCAGCAGCGGAGGCGCCAGCTCCTACAATGAGCAGTTCTTC.

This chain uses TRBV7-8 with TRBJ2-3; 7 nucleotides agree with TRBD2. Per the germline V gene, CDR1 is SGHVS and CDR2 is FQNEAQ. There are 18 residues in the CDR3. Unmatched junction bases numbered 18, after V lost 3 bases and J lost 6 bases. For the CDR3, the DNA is TGTGCCAGCAGCTTCCCGCCCTCACTAGCGATGGGGAAGGATACGCAGTATTTT. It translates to CASSFPPSLAMGKDTQYF.

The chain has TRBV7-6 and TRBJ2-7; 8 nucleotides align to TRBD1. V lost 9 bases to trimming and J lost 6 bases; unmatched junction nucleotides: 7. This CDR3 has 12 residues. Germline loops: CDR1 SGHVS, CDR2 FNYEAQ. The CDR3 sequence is CASGQGKAEQYF. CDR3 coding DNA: TGTGCCAGTGGACAGGGAAAAGCCGAGCAGTACTTC.